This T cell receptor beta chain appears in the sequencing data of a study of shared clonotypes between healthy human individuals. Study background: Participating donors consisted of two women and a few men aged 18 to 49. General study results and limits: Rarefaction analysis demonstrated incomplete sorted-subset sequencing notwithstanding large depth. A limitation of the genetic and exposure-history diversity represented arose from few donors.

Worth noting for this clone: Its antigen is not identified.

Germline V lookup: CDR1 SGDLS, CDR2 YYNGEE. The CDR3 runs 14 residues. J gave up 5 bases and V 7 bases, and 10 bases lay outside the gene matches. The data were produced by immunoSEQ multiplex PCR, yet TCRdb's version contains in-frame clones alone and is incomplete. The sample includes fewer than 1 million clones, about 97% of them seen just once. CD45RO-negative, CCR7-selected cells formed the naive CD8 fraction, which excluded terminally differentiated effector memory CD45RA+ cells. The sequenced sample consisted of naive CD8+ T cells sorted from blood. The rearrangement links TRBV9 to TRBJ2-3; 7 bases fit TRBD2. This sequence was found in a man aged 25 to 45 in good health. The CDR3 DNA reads TGTGCCAGCGGTGGCGGGAGAAGGATAGATACGCAGTATTTT. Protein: CASGGGRRIDTQYF.